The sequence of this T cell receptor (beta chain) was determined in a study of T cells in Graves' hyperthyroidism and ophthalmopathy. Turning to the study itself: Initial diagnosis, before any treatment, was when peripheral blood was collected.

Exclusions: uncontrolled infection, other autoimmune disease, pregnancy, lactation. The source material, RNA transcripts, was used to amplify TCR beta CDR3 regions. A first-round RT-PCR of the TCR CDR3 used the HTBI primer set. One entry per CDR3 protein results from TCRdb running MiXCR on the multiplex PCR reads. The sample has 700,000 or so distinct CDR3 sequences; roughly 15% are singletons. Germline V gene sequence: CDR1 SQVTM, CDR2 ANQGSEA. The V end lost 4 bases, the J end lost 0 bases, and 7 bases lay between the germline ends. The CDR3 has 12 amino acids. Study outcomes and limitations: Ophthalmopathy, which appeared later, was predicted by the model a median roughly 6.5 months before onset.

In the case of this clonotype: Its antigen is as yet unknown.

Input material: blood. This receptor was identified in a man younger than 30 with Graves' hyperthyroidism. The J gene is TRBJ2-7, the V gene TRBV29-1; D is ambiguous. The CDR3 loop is CSVGSDSYEQYF. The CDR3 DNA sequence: TGCAGCGTTGGGTCAGACTCCTACGAGCAGTACTTC.